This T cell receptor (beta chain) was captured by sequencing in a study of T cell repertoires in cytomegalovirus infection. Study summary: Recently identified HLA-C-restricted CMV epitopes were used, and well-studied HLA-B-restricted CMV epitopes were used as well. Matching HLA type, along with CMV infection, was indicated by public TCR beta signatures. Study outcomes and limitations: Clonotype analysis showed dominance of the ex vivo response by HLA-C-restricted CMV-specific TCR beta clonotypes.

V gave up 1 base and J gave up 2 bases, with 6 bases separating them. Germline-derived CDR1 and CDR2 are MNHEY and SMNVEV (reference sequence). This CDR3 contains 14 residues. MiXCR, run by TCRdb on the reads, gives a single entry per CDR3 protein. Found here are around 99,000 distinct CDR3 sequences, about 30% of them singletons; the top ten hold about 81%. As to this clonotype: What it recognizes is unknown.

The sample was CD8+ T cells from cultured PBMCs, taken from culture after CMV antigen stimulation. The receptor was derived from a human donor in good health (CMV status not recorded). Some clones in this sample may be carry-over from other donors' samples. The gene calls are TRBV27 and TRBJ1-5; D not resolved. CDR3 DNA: TGTGCCAGCAGTTTATGGGCCGGCAATCAGCCCCAGCATTTT. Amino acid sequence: CASSLWAGNQPQHF.